This T cell receptor beta chain was obtained from a study of control samples from healthy donors and cancer patients. Data came from immunoSEQ multiplex PCR; TCRdb stores just in-frame clones and leaves some out. The sample has over 7,500 clones, around 90% seen once; the top ten hold just under 20%. From germline, CDR1 is GTSNPN and CDR2 SVGIG (reference sequence). Trimming cost V 0 bases and J 7 bases, with 9 bases left between them. The CDR3 is 13 amino acids. The V call is TRBV30, the J call TRBJ2-2; a possible D gene is TRBD1 (6 bases). This receptor was taken from a man aged 55 to 69 with colorectal cancer. Sequences were obtained from PBMCs. The CDR3 loop is CAWSVRGNGELFF. CDR3 DNA: TGTGCCTGGAGTGTAAGGGGGAACGGGGAGCTGTTTTTT.